The clone carrying this T cell receptor beta chain was observed a handful of times. Its target is not known. Some clones are missing from TCRdb's copy, which holds only in-frame ones; the method was immunoSEQ multiplex PCR. In the table there are under 150,000 clones, about 91% of which are singletons. This entry comes from a study of T cell responses to AZD1222 COVID-19 vaccine. Whole-study findings and limits: At baseline, just a handful of AZD1222 recipients tested seropositive. The CD4 TCRs associated with vaccination extended across spike and predominated at 160-218 and 743-854.

This sample comprised peripheral blood, obtained 28 days after the second AZD1222 dose. This clonotype originated in an adult who received the AZD1222 COVID-19 vaccine.

The CDR3 nucleotides read TGTGCCAGCAGCTTATACGACAGGGGAGCTTTCTTT. Amino acids: CASSLYDRGAFF. This rearrangement joins TRBV7-8 to TRBJ1-1, with TRBD1 identical over 8 bases. V dropped 2 bases and J dropped 10; count of bases not matched to a gene: 3. The CDR3 runs to 12 residues. CDR1 and CDR2 from the germline V gene are SGHVS and FQNEAQ.